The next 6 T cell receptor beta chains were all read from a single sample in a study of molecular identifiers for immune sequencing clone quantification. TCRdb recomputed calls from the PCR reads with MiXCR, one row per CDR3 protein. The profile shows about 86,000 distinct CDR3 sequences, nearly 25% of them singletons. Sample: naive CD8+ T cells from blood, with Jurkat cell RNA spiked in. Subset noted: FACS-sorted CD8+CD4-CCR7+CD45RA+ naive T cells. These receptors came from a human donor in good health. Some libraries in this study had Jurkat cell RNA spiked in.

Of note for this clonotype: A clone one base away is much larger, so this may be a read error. CDR3 coding DNA: TGTGCCTGGAGTCTGAGGGACCTAATGAACACTGAAGCTTTCTTT. This codes for CAWSLRDLMNTEAFF. The chain links TRBV30 to TRBJ1-1; D possibly corresponds to TRBD1 (5 bases). The CDR3 is made up of 15 amino acids. V lost 2 bases, J lost 0 bases, and 13 bases lay in between. CDR1 and CDR2 (germline): GTSNPN, SVGIG (reference sequence).

CDR3 sequence: CASSSLDRLGNQPQHF. The CDR3 nucleotides are TGTGCCAGCAGTTCTCTGGACAGGCTTGGCAATCAGCCCCAGCATTTT. The J gene is TRBJ1-5, the V gene TRBV27; 7 bases are shared with TRBD1. Germline lookup yields CDR1 MNHEY and CDR2 SMNVEV (reference sequence). V lost 4 bases, J lost 2 bases, and 8 bases stayed unmatched. CDR3 length: 16 residues.

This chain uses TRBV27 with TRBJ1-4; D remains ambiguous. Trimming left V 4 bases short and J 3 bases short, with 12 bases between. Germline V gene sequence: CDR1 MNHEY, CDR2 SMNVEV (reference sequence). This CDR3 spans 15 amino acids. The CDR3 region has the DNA TGTGCCAGCAGTTCCCCGGACGTTTCTAATGAAAAACTGTTTTTT. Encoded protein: CASSSPDVSNEKLFF.

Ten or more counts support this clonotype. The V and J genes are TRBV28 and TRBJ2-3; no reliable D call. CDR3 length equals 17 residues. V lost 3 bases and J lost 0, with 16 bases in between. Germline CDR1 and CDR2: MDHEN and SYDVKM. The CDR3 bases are TGTGCCAGCAGTTTCCGCATGAGGCGGTCCAGCACAGATACGCAGTATTTT. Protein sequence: CASSFRMRRSSTDTQYF.

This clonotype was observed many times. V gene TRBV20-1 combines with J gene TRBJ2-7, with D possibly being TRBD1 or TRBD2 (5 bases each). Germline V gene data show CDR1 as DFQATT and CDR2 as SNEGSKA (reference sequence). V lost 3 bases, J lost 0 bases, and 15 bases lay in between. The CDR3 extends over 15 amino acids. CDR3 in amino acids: CSASNGPGSSYEQYF. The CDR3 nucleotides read TGCAGTGCTAGTAACGGCCCAGGGAGCTCCTACGAGCAGTACTTC.

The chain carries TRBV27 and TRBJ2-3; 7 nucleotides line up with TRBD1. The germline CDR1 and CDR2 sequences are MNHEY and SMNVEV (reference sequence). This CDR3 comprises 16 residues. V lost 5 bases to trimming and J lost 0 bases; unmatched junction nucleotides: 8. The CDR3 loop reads CASSLPGDSSTDTQYF. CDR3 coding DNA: TGTGCCAGCAGTCTACCCGGGGACAGTAGCACAGATACGCAGTATTTT.